This T cell receptor (beta chain) was documented in a study of OX40 agonist ivuxolimab in advanced cancers. Overall study findings and caveats: The CD4+ and CD8+ T cells in the blood had expanded clonally by week 6 at 0.1 to 3.0 mg/kg. Some nonresponders also had low normalized T-cell clonal expansion. Expanded peripheral T cell antigen specificity was not determined.

Comments on this clone: Its antigen is undetermined.

The method was immunoSEQ multiplex PCR; TCRdb's version includes in-frame clones alone and lacks a portion of them. Among fewer than 85,000 clones, 85% were seen once, and the ten largest hold around 1.8%. Autoimmune disease history or systemic immunosuppression led to patient exclusion. This clonotype originated in an adult with an advanced solid tumor such as melanoma, head and neck, liver or kidney cancer. This material consisted of CD4+ or CD8+ T cells sorted from blood, taken in a trial of the OX40 agonist ivuxolimab.

The CDR3 bases are TGCGCCAGCAGCAGAGAGCTACAGGGGGTCAGCACTGAAGCTTTCTTT. Translation gives CASSRELQGVSTEAFF. The V and J genes are TRBV5-1 and TRBJ1-1, with 8 nucleotides matching TRBD1. CDR1 is SGHRS and CDR2 is YFSETQ in the germline V gene. J lost 4 bases, V lost 4 bases, and 12 bases had no gene match. The CDR3 runs 16 residues.